This TCR beta chain comes out of a study of T cell clonotyping in hematopoietic cell transplantation. Libraries were prepared by immunoSEQ multiplex PCR; TCRdb keeps only in-frame clonotypes and omits some of them. The profile shows some 17,000 clones, about two thirds of them singletons. The CDR3 covers 15 residues. The V and J ends lost 6 bases and 3 bases respectively, with 18 bases between them. Germline CDR1 and CDR2: MNHEY and SVGAGI. Sequenced sample: peripheral blood mononuclear cells. This TCR was sampled from a woman between 55 and 75 years old in good health. Some clones in this sample may be carry-over from other donors' samples. This sequence joins TRBV6-5 and TRBJ2-7; tentative D call: TRBD2 (5 bases). The CDR3 DNA reads as TGTGCCAGCAGCCTACTCCGGGGATACATCTACGAGCAGTACTTC. Translation gives CASSLLRGYIYEQYF.